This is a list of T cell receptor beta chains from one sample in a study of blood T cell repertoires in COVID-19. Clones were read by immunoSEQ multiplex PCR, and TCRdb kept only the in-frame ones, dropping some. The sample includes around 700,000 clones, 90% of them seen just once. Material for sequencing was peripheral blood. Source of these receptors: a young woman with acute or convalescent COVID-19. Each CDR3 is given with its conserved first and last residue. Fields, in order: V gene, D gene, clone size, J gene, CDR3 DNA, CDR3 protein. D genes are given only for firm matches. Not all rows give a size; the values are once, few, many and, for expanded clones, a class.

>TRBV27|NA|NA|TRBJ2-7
TGTGCCAGTGGCCATGGGTCGGGCTCCTACGAGCAGTACTTC
CASGHGSGSYEQYF
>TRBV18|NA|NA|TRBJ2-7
TGTGCCAGCTCAGAAGGACAGAGCTCCTACGAGCAGTACTTC
CASSEGQSSYEQYF
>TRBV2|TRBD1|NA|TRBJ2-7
TGTGCCAGCACGCGGCAGTGGACAGGGTTACACGAGCAGTACTTC
CASTRQWTGLHEQYF
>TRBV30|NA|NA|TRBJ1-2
TGTGCCTGGAGTGTACCAGGGGTATACGGCTACACCTTC
CAWSVPGVYGYTF
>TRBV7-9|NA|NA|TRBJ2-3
TGTGCCAGCAGCCACAGGGTTAGCACAGATACGCAGTATTTT
CASSHRVSTDTQYF
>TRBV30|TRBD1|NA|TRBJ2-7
TGTGCCTGTAAGCCGGGGACAGGGATTTCCTACGAGCAGTACTTC
CACKPGTGISYEQYF
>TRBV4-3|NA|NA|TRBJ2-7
TGCGCCAGCAGCCAAGGAGGTTCTAGGTCCTACGAGCAGTACTTC
CASSQGGSRSYEQYF
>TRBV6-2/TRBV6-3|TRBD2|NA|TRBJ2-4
TGTGCCAGCAGTAACGGACTAGCGGGGGTCCTAGCCAAAAACATTCAGTACTTC
CASSNGLAGVLAKNIQYF
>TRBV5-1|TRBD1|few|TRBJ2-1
TGCGCCAGCAGCCCAGGGACAGGCTTGAGCTCCTACAATGAGCAGTTCTTC
CASSPGTGLSSYNEQFF
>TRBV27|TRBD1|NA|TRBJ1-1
TGTGCCAGCAGGAGAACAGGGGTCCTGAACACTGAAGCTTTCTTT
CASRRTGVLNTEAFF
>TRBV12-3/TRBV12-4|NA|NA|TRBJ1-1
TGTGCCAGCAGTTTAATCGGGGGGCTGGAAGCTTTCTTT
CASSLIGGLEAFF
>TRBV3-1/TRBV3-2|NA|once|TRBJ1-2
TGTGCCAGCAGCCAATTGGGAGAGGGAAGTGGCTACACCTTC
CASSQLGEGSGYTF
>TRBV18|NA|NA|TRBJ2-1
TGTGCCAGCTCAGCAGGGGCGTACTACAATGAGCAGTTCTTC
CASSAGAYYNEQFF
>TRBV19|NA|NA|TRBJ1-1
TGTGCCAGTGGGGGGGCCCCGAACACTGAAGCTTTCTTT
CASGGAPNTEAFF
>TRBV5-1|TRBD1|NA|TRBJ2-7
TGCGCCAGCAGAGAAAATACCCCGGGACAGAGATCCTACGAGCAGTACTTC
CASRENTPGQRSYEQYF
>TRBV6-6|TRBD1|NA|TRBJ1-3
TGTGCCAGCAGACACGGACAGGGGGCGACCATATATTTT
CASRHGQGATIYF
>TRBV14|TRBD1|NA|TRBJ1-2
TGTGCCAGCACCACGGAGGGGGCGGATGGCTACACCTTC
CASTTEGADGYTF
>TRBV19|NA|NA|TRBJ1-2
TGTGCCAGTAGTATCACCCGGGACATTCTCTTGGGGGACTATGGCTACACCTTC
CASSITRDILLGDYGYTF
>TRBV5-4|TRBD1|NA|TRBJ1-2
TGTGCCAGCAGCTTAAACAGGGGTAACTATGGCTACACCTTC
CASSLNRGNYGYTF
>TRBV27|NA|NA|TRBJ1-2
TGTGCCAGCAGTTTAAAACAAGGAAGGAGCAAAGGCTACACCTTC
CASSLKQGRSKGYTF
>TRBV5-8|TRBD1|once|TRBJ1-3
TGTGCCAGCAGCTTGGGACAGGGGACCTCTGGAAACACCATATATTTT
CASSLGQGTSGNTIYF
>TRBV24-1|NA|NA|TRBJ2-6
TGTGCCACCAGTGAATCAGGGAAGGGGGCCAACGTCCTGACTTTC
CATSESGKGANVLTF